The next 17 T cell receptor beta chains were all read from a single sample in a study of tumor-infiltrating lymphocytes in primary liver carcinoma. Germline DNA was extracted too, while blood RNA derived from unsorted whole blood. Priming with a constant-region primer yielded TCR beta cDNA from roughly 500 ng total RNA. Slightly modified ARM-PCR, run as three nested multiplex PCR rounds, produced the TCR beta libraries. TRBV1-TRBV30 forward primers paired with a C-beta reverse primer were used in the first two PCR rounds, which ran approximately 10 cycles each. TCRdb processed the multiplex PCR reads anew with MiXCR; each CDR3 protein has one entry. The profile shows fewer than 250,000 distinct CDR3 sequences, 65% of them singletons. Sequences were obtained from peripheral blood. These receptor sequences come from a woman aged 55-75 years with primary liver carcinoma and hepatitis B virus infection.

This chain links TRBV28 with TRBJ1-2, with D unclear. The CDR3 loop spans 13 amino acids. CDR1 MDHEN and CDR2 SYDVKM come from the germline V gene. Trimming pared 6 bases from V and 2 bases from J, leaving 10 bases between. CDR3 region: CASSPDLNYGYTF. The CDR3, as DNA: TGTGCCAGCAGCCCCGACCTCAACTATGGCTACACCTTC.

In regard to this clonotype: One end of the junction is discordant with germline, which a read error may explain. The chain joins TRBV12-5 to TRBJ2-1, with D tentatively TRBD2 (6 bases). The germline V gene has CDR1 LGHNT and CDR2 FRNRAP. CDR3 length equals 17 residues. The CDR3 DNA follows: TGTGCTAGTGCCGCACCGGGAGAGGGTTCACTCTACAGTGAGCAGTTCTTC. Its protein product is CASAAPGEGSLYSEQFF.

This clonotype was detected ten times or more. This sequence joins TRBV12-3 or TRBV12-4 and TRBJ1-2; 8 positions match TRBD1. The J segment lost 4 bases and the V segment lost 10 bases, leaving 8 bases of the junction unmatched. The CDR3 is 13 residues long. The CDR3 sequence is CATTGGTFYGYTF. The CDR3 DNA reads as TGTGCCACCACAGGGGGAACTTTCTATGGCTACACCTTC.

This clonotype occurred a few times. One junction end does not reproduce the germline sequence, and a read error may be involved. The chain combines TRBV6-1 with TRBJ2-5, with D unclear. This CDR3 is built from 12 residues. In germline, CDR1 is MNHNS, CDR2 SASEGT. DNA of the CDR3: TGTGTCAGCCACTCGGGCCGAGAGACCCAGTACTTC. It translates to CVSHSGRETQYF.

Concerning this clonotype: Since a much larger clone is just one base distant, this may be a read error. CDR3 in amino acids: CASSISGAKLYYEHYF. The CDR3 DNA follows: TGTGCCAGCAGTATTTCCGGGGCCAAACTGTACTACGAGCATTACTTC. The chain couples TRBV6-5 to TRBJ2-5; D may match TRBD1 or TRBD2 (5 bases each). This CDR3 has 16 amino acids. Germline V CDR1 and CDR2: MNHEY, SVGAGI. V lost 5 bases and J 14 bases, leaving 30 bases between the germline ends.

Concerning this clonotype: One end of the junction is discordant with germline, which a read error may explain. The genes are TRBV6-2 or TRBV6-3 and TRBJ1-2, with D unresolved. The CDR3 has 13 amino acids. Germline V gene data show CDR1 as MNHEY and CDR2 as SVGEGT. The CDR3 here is CASSYYPNNGYTF. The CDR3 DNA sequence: TGTGCGAGCAGTTACTATCCGAACAATGGCTACACCTTC.

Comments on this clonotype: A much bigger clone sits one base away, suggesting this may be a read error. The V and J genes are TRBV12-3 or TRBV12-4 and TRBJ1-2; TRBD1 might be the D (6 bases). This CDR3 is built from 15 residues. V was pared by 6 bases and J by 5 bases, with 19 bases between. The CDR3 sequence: CASSPFTGTSYGYTF. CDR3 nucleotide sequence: TGTGCCAGCAGCCCCTTCACCGGGACATCTTATGGCTACACCTTC.

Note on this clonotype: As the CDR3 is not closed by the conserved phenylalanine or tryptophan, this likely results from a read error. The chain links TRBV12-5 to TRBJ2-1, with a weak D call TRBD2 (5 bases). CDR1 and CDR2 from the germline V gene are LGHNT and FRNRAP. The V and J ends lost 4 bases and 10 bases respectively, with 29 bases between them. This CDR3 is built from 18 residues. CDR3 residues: CASGSSWLFGEYVGEQFS. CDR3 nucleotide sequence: TGTGCTAGTGGTTCTAGCTGGTTATTCGGGGAGTATGTGGGAGAGCAGTTCTCC.

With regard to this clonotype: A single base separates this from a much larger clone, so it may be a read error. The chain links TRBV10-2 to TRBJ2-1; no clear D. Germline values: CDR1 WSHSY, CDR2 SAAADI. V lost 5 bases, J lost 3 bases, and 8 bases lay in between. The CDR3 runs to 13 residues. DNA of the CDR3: TGCGCCAGCAGTTTTACCTACTACAATGAGCAGTTCTTC. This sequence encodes CASSFTYYNEQFF.

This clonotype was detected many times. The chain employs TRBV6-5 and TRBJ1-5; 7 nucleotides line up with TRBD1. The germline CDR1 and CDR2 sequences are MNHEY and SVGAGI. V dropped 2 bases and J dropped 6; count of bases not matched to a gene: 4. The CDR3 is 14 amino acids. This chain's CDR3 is CASSYMAGGQPQHF. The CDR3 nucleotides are TGTGCCAGCAGTTACATGGCAGGGGGTCAGCCCCAGCATTTT.

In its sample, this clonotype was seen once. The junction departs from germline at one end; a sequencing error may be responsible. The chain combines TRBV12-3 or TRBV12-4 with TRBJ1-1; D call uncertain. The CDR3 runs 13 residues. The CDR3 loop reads CANRGPSNSEASF. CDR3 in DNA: TGTGCCAACAGAGGACCCTCGAACTCTGAAGCTTCCTTT.

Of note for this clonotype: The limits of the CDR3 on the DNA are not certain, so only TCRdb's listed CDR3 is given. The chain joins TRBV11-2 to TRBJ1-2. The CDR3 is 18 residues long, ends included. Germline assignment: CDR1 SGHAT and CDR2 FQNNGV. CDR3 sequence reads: CAGSSSPGTLCFLEGYTF.

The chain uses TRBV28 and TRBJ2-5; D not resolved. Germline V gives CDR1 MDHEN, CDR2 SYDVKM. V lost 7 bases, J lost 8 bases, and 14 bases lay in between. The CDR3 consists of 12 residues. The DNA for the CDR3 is TGTGCCAGCACCCCCTGGATGGGTACCCAGTACTTC. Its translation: CASTPWMGTQYF.

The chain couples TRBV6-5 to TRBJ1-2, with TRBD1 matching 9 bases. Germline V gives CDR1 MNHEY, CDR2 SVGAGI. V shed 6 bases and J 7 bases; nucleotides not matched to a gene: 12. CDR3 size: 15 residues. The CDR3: CASRPWTGAYGGYTF. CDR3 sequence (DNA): TGTGCCAGCAGACCCTGGACAGGGGCCTACGGTGGCTACACCTTC.

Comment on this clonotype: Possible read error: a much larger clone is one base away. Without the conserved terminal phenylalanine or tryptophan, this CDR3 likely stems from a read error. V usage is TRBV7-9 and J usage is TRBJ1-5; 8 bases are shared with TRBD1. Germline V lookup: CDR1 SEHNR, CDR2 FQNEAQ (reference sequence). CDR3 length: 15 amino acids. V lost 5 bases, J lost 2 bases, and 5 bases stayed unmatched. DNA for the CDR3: TGTGCCAGCAGCAAAACGACAGGGGGCAATCAGCCCCAGCATTAT. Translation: CASSKTTGGNQPQHY.

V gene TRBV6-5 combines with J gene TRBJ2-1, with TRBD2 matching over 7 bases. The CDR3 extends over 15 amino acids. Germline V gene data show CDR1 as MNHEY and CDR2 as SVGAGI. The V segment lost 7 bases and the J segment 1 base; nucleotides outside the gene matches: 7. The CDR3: CASIEWGGSYNEQFF. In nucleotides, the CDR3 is TGTGCCAGCATCGAGTGGGGGGGGTCCTACAATGAGCAGTTCTTC.

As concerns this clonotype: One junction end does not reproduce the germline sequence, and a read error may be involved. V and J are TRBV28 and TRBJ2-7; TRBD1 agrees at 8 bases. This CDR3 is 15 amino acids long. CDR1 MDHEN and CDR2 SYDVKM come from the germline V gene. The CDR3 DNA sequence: TGTGCCAGCAGACCATTCACAGGGGGGTCCTACAAGCAGTACTTC. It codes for CASRPFTGGSYKQYF. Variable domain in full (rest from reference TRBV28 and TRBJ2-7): DVKVTQSSRYLVKRTGEKVFLECVQDMDHENMFWYRQDPGLGLRLIYFSYDVKMKEKGDIPEGYSVSREKKERFSLILESASTNQTSMYLCASRPFTGGSYKQYFGPGTRLTVT.